This T cell receptor (beta chain) was observed in a study of blood T cell repertoires in COVID-19. Background on the study: Acute-phase and convalescent COVID-19 samples originated in the United States, Italy and Spain.

Using immunoSEQ multiplex PCR, the repertoire was profiled, and TCRdb retains in-frame clones only, with some absent. The table shows 250,000 to 350,000 clones, with approximately 84% occurring only once. Germline V gene sequence: CDR1 MNHNS, CDR2 SASEGT. The CDR3 contains 15 residues. V lost 2 bases, J lost 0 bases, and 10 bases lay in between. Enrolment of Seattle patients took place during active infection, and they were followed longitudinally. The receptor comes from a human donor with COVID-19, enrolled during active disease. The donor label of this sample is uncertain. Material for sequencing was peripheral blood. The rearrangement uses TRBV6-1 and TRBJ1-1; D might be TRBD1 (6 bases). CDR3 sequence (DNA): TGTGCCAGCAGTGAATATCAGGGGCTGAACACTGAAGCTTTCTTT. Residues: CASSEYQGLNTEAFF.